This T cell receptor beta chain was retrieved from a study of T cells in Graves' hyperthyroidism and ophthalmopathy. Each 10 ml fresh peripheral blood draw supplied the PBMCs. Overall study results and limits: Most thyroid clonotypes expanded above 0.001 appeared in blood too.

Looked up from germline, CDR1 is SGHRS and CDR2 is YFSETQ. Germline trimming cut 0 bases from V and 3 bases from J; bases unmatched to any gene: 0. The CDR3 has 14 residues. Amplification of TCR beta CDR3 regions was performed using RNA transcripts as template. During a first-round RT-PCR of the TCR CDR3, the HTBI primer set was used. One entry per CDR3 protein results from TCRdb running MiXCR on the multiplex PCR reads. The sample consists of a few hundred thousand distinct CDR3 sequences, approximately 12% of them appearing once. The sample holds many counts of this clonotype. What it recognizes is unknown.

The chain employs TRBV5-1 and TRBJ1-1, with 9 nucleotides matching TRBD1. Sequenced: blood. The receptor was derived from a man between 25 and 39 years old with Graves' hyperthyroidism that later progressed to Graves' ophthalmopathy. This CDR3 reads CASSLDRGHTEAFF. CDR3 nucleotides: TGCGCCAGCAGCTTGGACAGGGGGCACACTGAAGCTTTCTTT.